The source of this T cell receptor (beta chain) is a study of blood T cell repertoires in COVID-19. On the study more broadly: COVID-19 samples from acute and convalescent phases originated in the United States, Italy and Spain. PBMCs, B-cell-depleted T cells, or T cells provided the cDNA or gDNA that made up the material.

Original analysis: Amplifying reference gene primers gave estimates of nucleated cell counts. Sequencing used immunoSEQ multiplex PCR; TCRdb keeps in-frame clones, though not all of them. V and J calls and clone size are as listed in that table; D and trimming were resolved from the DNA. Here the sample spans about 130,000 clones, 75% to 90% being singletons. This clone was seen a single time. Germline CDR1 and CDR2: WSHSY and SAAADI. CDR3 length: 15 residues. V lost 2 bases, J lost 7 bases, and 5 bases stayed unmatched. The genes are TRBV10-2 and TRBJ2-1; 10 bases line up with TRBD2. The clonotype was recovered from a man aged 60-69 years with active or convalescent COVID-19. Sequencing was performed on peripheral blood. CDR3 amino acids: CASSEPSGGLNEQFF. The CDR3 DNA is TGCGCCAGCAGTGAGCCTAGCGGGGGCCTTAATGAGCAGTTCTTC.